This paragraph covers one TCR beta chain sequence. TCRdb used MiXCR to reprocess the 5' RACE reads, holding one entry per CDR3 protein. The data show under 550,000 distinct CDR3 sequences, with about a fifth seen just once and about 15% held by the top ten. Per germline, CDR1 SGHTA and CDR2 FQGNSA. The V gene end was trimmed by 5 bases and the J gene end by 4 bases; junction bases not matched to a gene: 6. The length of the CDR3 is 16 residues. The sample comes from a study of T cells after yellow fever vaccination. The genes are TRBV7-2 and TRBJ2-2; 11 nucleotides match TRBD2. The receptor was derived from a man aged 18 to 30 who received the YFV17D yellow fever vaccine. Sequencing was performed on PBMCs, taken 21 days after the first yellow fever vaccination. CDR3: CASSRSGGAGTGELFF. For the CDR3, the DNA is TGTGCCAGCAGCCGTAGCGGGGGGGCCGGCACCGGGGAGCTGTTTTTT.